The 17 T cell receptor beta chains in this list originate from one sample, sequenced in a study of blood T cell repertoires in COVID-19. Repertoires were generated with immunoSEQ multiplex PCR, while TCRdb's copy carries only in-frame clones and drops some. The repertoire holds hundreds of thousands of clones, with roughly 82% as singletons. The sequenced material came from peripheral blood. These receptors all stem from a woman aged 70-85 years with acute or convalescent COVID-19.

This chain uses TRBV4-2 with TRBJ1-2, with no clear D. This CDR3 spans 16 amino acids. Germline-derived CDR1 and CDR2 are LGHNA and YNFKEQ. V was pared by 2 bases and J by 4 bases, with 17 bases between. The CDR3 reads CASSQSSGREVYGYTF. For the CDR3, the DNA is TGTGCCAGCAGCCAAAGTTCGGGTAGGGAGGTCTATGGCTACACCTTC.

V is TRBV2 and J is TRBJ2-2; 9 bases line up with TRBD1. Germline CDR1 SNHLY, CDR2 FYNNEI. This CDR3 spans 14 amino acids. V was pared by 6 bases and J by 4 bases, with 3 bases of the junction left unmatched. The CDR3 loop is CASRADRGTGELFF. The CDR3 bases are TGTGCCAGCAGGGCGGACAGGGGCACCGGGGAGCTGTTTTTT.

The V call is TRBV3-1 (or the pseudogene TRBV3-2), the J call TRBJ1-6; TRBD1 is a possible D gene (5 bases). This CDR3 is 13 amino acids long. The ends were cut back, 5 bases at V and 14 bases at J, with 16 bases in the middle. Germline CDR1 reads LGHDT; CDR2 reads YNNKEL (reference sequence). The CDR3 nucleotides are TGTGCCAGCAGCTCGGACGGGGGAGGATCCCTCCACTTT. This translates into CASSSDGGGSLHF.

The V and J genes are TRBV3-1 (or the pseudogene TRBV3-2) and TRBJ1-1; a possible D gene is TRBD1 (5 bases). The CDR3 sequence is 15 residues long. Trimming removed 3 bases from V and 2 bases from J, with 13 bases in between. Per germline, CDR1 LGHDT and CDR2 YNNKEL (reference sequence). CDR3 sequence: CASSHHRGGNTEAFF. The CDR3 DNA reads TGTGCCAGCAGCCACCATAGGGGTGGAAACACTGAAGCTTTCTTT.

This chain joins TRBV2 and TRBJ1-1, with D possibly being TRBD1 (6 bases). CDR1 is SNHLY, CDR2 FYNNEI, per germline. The CDR3 has 11 residues. This chain's CDR3 is CAYLGGTEAFF. CDR3 sequence (DNA): TGTGCGTACCTAGGGGGCACTGAAGCTTTCTTT. Together with reference TRBV2 and TRBJ1-1, the CDR3 gives the full variable domain: EPEVTQTPSHQVTQMGQEVILRCVPISNHLYFYWYRQILGQKVEFLVSFYNNEISEKSEIFDDQFSVERPDGSNFTLKIRSTKLEDSAMYFCAYLGGTEAFFGQGTRLTVV.

The J gene is TRBJ1-6, the V gene TRBV9; perhaps TRBD1 as D (5 bases). The V gene lost 3 bases and the J gene lost 12 bases, with 13 bases spanning the gap. Per germline, CDR1 SGDLS and CDR2 YYNGEE. The CDR3 is 13 amino acids. CDR3 residues: CASSGGALEPLHF. In nucleotides, the CDR3 is TGTGCCAGCAGCGGCGGGGCCTTGGAACCCCTCCACTTT.

This chain connects TRBV5-1 to TRBJ2-7; D ambiguous. The V gene's germline CDR1 is SGHRS and CDR2 YFSETQ. CDR3 length: 14 residues. V lost 0 bases and J lost 1, with 8 bases in between. The CDR3 DNA reads as TGCGCCAGCAGCTTGGCCGCCGGGTCCTACGAGCAGTACTTC. This codes for CASSLAAGSYEQYF.

The chain recombines TRBV29-1 with TRBJ2-3; TRBD2 is a possible D gene (6 bases). Germline V gene lookup returns CDR1 SQVTM and CDR2 ANQGSEA. V dropped 5 bases and J dropped 2 bases, with 17 bases sitting between them. This CDR3 comprises 15 residues. CDR3 region: CSVRRAGDPTDTQYF. CDR3 sequence (DNA): TGCAGCGTTCGGAGGGCCGGGGACCCCACAGATACGCAGTATTTT.

The chain carries TRBV9 and TRBJ1-5, with 11 bases aligning to TRBD1. The ends lost 4 bases at V and 3 bases at J; junction bases unmatched: 6. The CDR3 is made up of 16 amino acids. Germline CDR1 and CDR2: SGDLS and YYNGEE. CDR3 sequence: CASSTGTGGNNQPQHF. As DNA, the CDR3 is TGTGCCAGCAGCACTGGGACAGGGGGAAACAATCAGCCCCAGCATTTT.

The chain is built from TRBV5-6 and TRBJ1-2; 10 bases agree with TRBD1. Germline values: CDR1 SGHDT, CDR2 YYEEEE. Unmatched junction bases numbered 7, after V lost 2 bases and J lost 6 bases. The CDR3 covers 15 residues. The CDR3 reads CASSLPGQGSDGYTF. DNA of the CDR3: TGTGCCAGCAGCTTACCGGGACAGGGGAGCGATGGCTACACCTTC.

CDR3 DNA: TGCGCCAGCAGCCCGACATGGGACAGGGTATTTGGTAATTCACCCCTCCACTTT. It is translated as CASSPTWDRVFGNSPLHF. The chain is built from TRBV5-1 and TRBJ1-6; 9 nucleotides agree with TRBD1. The CDR3 is made up of 18 amino acids. CDR1 and CDR2 (germline): SGHRS, YFSETQ. Trimming took 4 bases from V and 6 from J; bases not matched to a gene: 14. The full variable domain, in which reference TRBV5-1 and TRBJ1-6 provide the parts outside the CDR3, is KAGVTQTPRYLIKTRGQQVTLSCSPISGHRSVSWYQQTPGQGLQFLFEYFSETQRNKGNFPGRFSGRQFSNSRSEMNVSTLELGDSALYLCASSPTWDRVFGNSPLHFGNGTRLTVT.

The rearrangement joins TRBV5-4 to TRBJ2-6; D unresolved. The V gene's germline CDR1 is SGHNT and CDR2 YYREEE (reference sequence). Trimming left V 0 bases short and J 4 bases short, with 8 bases between. The CDR3 has 15 amino acids. As DNA, the CDR3 is TGTGCCAGCAGCTTGGACAGTCTGGGGGCCAACGTCCTGACTTTC. Translation gives CASSLDSLGANVLTF.

V is TRBV7-2 and J is TRBJ1-2; 7 nucleotides align to TRBD1. This CDR3 is 16 amino acids long. Germline V gives CDR1 SGHTA, CDR2 FQGNSA. Trimming cost V 5 bases and J 4 bases; bases outside gene matches: 13. CDR3 bases: TGTGCCAGCAGCCCCTACGGAGGGCAGGGGGTCTATGGCTACACCTTC. Its translation is CASSPYGGQGVYGYTF.

J is TRBJ2-7 and V is TRBV6-5; possible D gene TRBD2, 6 bases. This CDR3 region has 14 residues. Germline V lookup: CDR1 MNHEY, CDR2 SVGAGI. The V end lost 5 bases, the J end lost 0 bases, and 11 bases lay between the germline ends. CDR3 sequence: CASSRLAHSYEQYF. The CDR3 DNA sequence: TGTGCCAGCAGTAGGCTAGCGCACTCCTACGAGCAGTACTTC.

This chain connects TRBV19 to TRBJ1-1; D gene unclear. The CDR3 sequence is 15 residues long. V was trimmed by 3 bases and J by 5 bases, leaving 16 bases between them. CDR1 is LNHDA and CDR2 is SQIVND in the germline V gene (reference sequence). The CDR3 DNA reads TGTGCCAGTAGTATTAATCCCATCCCGGGGACTGAAGCTTTCTTT. Translation: CASSINPIPGTEAFF. Together with reference TRBV19 and TRBJ1-1, the CDR3 gives the full variable domain: DGGITQSPKYLFRKEGQNVTLSCEQNLNHDAMYWYRQDPGQGLRLIYYSQIVNDFQKGDIAEGYSVSREKKESFPLTVTSAQKNPTAFYLCASSINPIPGTEAFFGQGTRLTVV.

J is TRBJ2-7 and V is TRBV7-9, with D hard to call. The germline V gene encodes CDR1 SEHNR and CDR2 FQNEAQ (reference sequence). The CDR3 is 13 amino acids. Trimming pared 2 bases from V and 2 bases from J, leaving 7 bases between. The CDR3 here is CASSLLRTYEQYF. In DNA form, the CDR3 reads TGTGCCAGCAGCTTACTGAGGACCTACGAGCAGTACTTC.

The chain uses TRBV3-1 (or the pseudogene TRBV3-2) and TRBJ1-2, with D unclear. V lost 0 bases, J lost 6 bases, and 11 bases lay in between. The CDR3 sequence is 14 residues long. Germline assignment: CDR1 LGHDT and CDR2 YNNKEL (reference sequence). The DNA for the CDR3 is TGTGCCAGCAGCCAAGAAGAGACACCGAATGGCTACACCTTC. It specifies CASSQEETPNGYTF.